This T cell receptor (beta chain) originates from a study of blood T cell repertoires in COVID-19. Study processing details: The assay estimated nucleated cells by amplifying reference gene primers. Some clones are missing from TCRdb's copy, which holds only in-frame ones; the method was immunoSEQ multiplex PCR. The V and J calls and clone size come from that table; D and trimming were worked out from the DNA. This sample has approximately 280,000 clones; nearly 90% occur once, and the top ten carry roughly 1.5%. Germline lookup yields CDR1 MDHEN and CDR2 SYDVKM. Trimming took off 6 bases at V and 7 bases at J, with 16 bases between the two ends. This CDR3 comprises 15 residues.

The receptor comes from a woman under 30 with acute COVID-19. Material: PBMCs or T cells enriched from blood (not recorded which). V usage is TRBV28 and J usage is TRBJ1-6, with D maybe TRBD1 (5 bases). As DNA, the CDR3 is TGTGCCAGCAGCTCTTTCGGGAGGGGCAATTCACCCCTCCACTTT. It specifies CASSSFGRGNSPLHF.